Listed here are 19 T cell receptor beta chains from one sample, sequenced in a study of blood T cell repertoires in COVID-19. Data came from immunoSEQ multiplex PCR; TCRdb stores just in-frame clones and leaves some out. This table has more than 250,000 clones, 86% appearing once. Source material: peripheral blood. The source is a woman aged 45-60 years with acute or convalescent COVID-19.

The J gene is TRBJ2-7, the V gene TRBV28; the D gene is possibly TRBD1 (5 bases). The germline CDR1 and CDR2 sequences are MDHEN and SYDVKM. The germline V and J ends were trimmed by 6 bases and 5 bases, with 11 bases remaining between them. The CDR3 covers 12 residues. CDR3 residues: CASRQGLNEQYF. The CDR3 nucleotides read TGTGCCAGCAGGCAGGGTTTAAACGAGCAGTACTTC. Combining the CDR3 with reference TRBV28 and TRBJ2-7 gives the whole variable domain DVKVTQSSRYLVKRTGEKVFLECVQDMDHENMFWYRQDPGLGLRLIYFSYDVKMKEKGDIPEGYSVSREKKERFSLILESASTNQTSMYLCASRQGLNEQYFGPGTRLTVT.

Remarks on this clone: The junction departs from the called germline gene at one end, perhaps through a read error. This chain uses TRBV6-5 with TRBJ1-5; TRBD1 matches at 8 bases. From germline, CDR1 is MNHEY and CDR2 SVGAGI. The CDR3 extends over 15 amino acids. CDR3 bases: TGTGCCAGCTCGGTTGGGTCGACAGGGGCGTTCACTGGGAATTTT. It yields the protein CASSVGSTGAFTGNF.

The V call is TRBV27, the J call TRBJ1-6, with unresolved D. Germline V gene data show CDR1 as MNHEY and CDR2 as SMNVEV (reference sequence). Trimming pared 3 bases from V and 9 bases from J, leaving 6 bases between. This CDR3 has 12 residues. CDR3 DNA: TGTGCCAGCAGTTTCAGGATTTCACCCCTCCACTTT. Translating it yields CASSFRISPLHF.

This chain uses TRBV7-9 with TRBJ1-4; maybe TRBD1 (5 bases). The ends were cut back, 5 bases at V and 7 bases at J, with 17 bases in the middle. The CDR3 is 15 residues long. In germline, CDR1 is SEHNR, CDR2 FQNEAQ (reference sequence). The CDR3 spells CASSLYPGRGEKLFF. CDR3 bases: TGTGCCAGCAGCCTCTACCCAGGGAGGGGTGAAAAACTGTTTTTT.

This clone has only a few counts. This sequence joins TRBV10-1 and TRBJ2-7; maybe TRBD1 (6 bases). The germline V and J ends were trimmed by 1 base and 2 bases, with 24 bases remaining between them. The CDR3 consists of 19 residues. CDR1 and CDR2 from the germline V gene are WNHNN and SYGVQD (reference sequence). CDR3 sequence reads: CASSEFVRDKQDTTYEQYF. CDR3 DNA: TGCGCCAGCAGTGAGTTTGTCCGGGACAAACAAGACACAACCTACGAGCAGTACTTC.

This chain links TRBV9 with TRBJ2-1; perhaps TRBD1 as D (6 bases). CDR1 SGDLS and CDR2 YYNGEE come from the germline V gene. The ends were cut back, 0 bases at V and 9 bases at J, with 10 bases in the middle. The CDR3 covers 13 residues. CDR3 in DNA: TGTGCCAGCAGCGTAGAAGTAGGGGGTGAGCAGTTCTTC. Encoded protein: CASSVEVGGEQFF.

The genes are TRBV6-2 or TRBV6-3 and TRBJ2-7, with D unresolved. The V end was cut by 0 bases, the J end by 3 bases, with 9 bases between. This CDR3 is built from 14 residues. CDR1 and CDR2 (germline): MNHEY, SVGEGT. CDR3 region: CASSYSWALYEQYF. As DNA, the CDR3 is TGTGCCAGCAGTTACTCTTGGGCGCTCTACGAGCAGTACTTC.

The genes are TRBV5-1 and TRBJ2-3; tentative D call: TRBD1 (7 bases). This CDR3 region has 16 residues. Germline V lookup: CDR1 SGHRS, CDR2 YFSETQ. V gave up 4 bases and J gave up 4 bases, with 19 bases separating them. The CDR3 loop reads CASSTYGQEGADTQYF. The CDR3, as DNA: TGCGCCAGCAGCACCTACGGACAGGAGGGGGCAGATACGCAGTATTTT.

The CDR3 region has the DNA TGTGCCAGCACGAGTGGCGGGGTCAATGAGCAGTTCTTC. This encodes CASTSGGVNEQFF. The chain recombines TRBV25-1 with TRBJ2-1; the D gene is possibly TRBD2 (6 bases). The V end lost 7 bases, the J end lost 6 bases, and 13 bases lay between the germline ends. The CDR3 sequence is 13 residues long. Germline V CDR1 and CDR2: MGHDK, SYGVNS.

The J gene is TRBJ1-4, the V gene TRBV15; 7 nucleotides line up with TRBD1. The ends lost 5 bases at V and 5 bases at J; junction bases unmatched: 8. This CDR3 has 15 residues. Germline CDR1 reads LNHNV; CDR2 reads YYDKDF (reference sequence). DNA of the CDR3: TGTGCCACCAGCGTAGCAGGGGGTACCAATGAAAAACTGTTTTTT. Protein sequence: CATSVAGGTNEKLFF. Filled out from reference TRBV15 and TRBJ1-4, the complete variable domain reads DAMVIQNPRYQVTQFGKPVTLSCSQTLNHNVMYWYQQKSSQAPKLLFHYYDKDFNNEADTPDNFQSRRPNTSFCFLDIRSPGLGDTAMYLCATSVAGGTNEKLFFGSGTQLSVL.

The chain uses TRBV9 and TRBJ2-1, with 10 bases that match TRBD2. The CDR3 sequence is 16 residues long. CDR1 is SGDLS, CDR2 YYNGEE, per germline. Unmatched junction bases numbered 6, after V lost 4 bases and J lost 2 bases. The CDR3 nucleotides read TGTGCCAGCAGCCCGGTCAGCGGGAGGGCCTACAATGAGCAGTTCTTC. This sequence encodes CASSPVSGRAYNEQFF.

The chain carries TRBV6-5 and TRBJ2-2; TRBD1 matches 7 bases. J was trimmed by 2 bases and V by 5 bases; bases with no gene match: 2. The germline CDR1 and CDR2 sequences are MNHEY and SVGAGI. CDR3 length: 14 amino acids. This chain's CDR3 is CASSRQGNTGELFF. The CDR3 DNA follows: TGTGCCAGCAGTAGACAGGGCAACACCGGGGAGCTGTTTTTT.

This clone was found once. The chain combines TRBV4-2 with TRBJ2-1, with D perhaps TRBD1 (6 bases). The CDR3 runs to 17 residues. V lost 0 bases to trimming and J lost 6 bases, with 18 bases between them. Germline CDR1 reads LGHNA; CDR2 reads YNFKEQ. The CDR3 reads CASSQDLQGPLGNEQFF. CDR3 coding DNA: TGTGCCAGCAGCCAAGATCTTCAGGGGCCCTTAGGCAATGAGCAGTTCTTC.

This rearrangement joins TRBV28 to TRBJ2-1; D gene ambiguous. The germline CDR1 and CDR2 sequences are MDHEN and SYDVKM. The CDR3 covers 15 residues. The V gene lost 6 bases and the J gene lost 1 base, with 13 bases spanning the gap. CDR3 nucleotide sequence: TGTGCCAGCAGCCTCAGGTTATATTCCTACAATGAGCAGTTCTTC. It encodes CASSLRLYSYNEQFF.

The V call is TRBV5-1, the J call TRBJ2-3; 7 bases are shared with TRBD2. The V gene end was trimmed by 2 bases and the J gene end by 0 bases; junction bases not matched to a gene: 6. Germline lookup yields CDR1 SGHRS and CDR2 YFSETQ. CDR3 length equals 16 residues. This chain's CDR3 is CASSLTSASSTDTQYF. The CDR3 coding sequence is TGCGCCAGCAGCTTAACTAGCGCCAGTAGCACAGATACGCAGTATTTT.

The chain carries TRBV28 and TRBJ2-5; D uncertain. The CDR3 spans 11 residues. Germline CDR1 MDHEN, CDR2 SYDVKM. The CDR3 here is CALGRQETQYF. As DNA, the CDR3 is TGTGCTTTGGGCCGTCAAGAGACCCAGTACTTC.

The chain uses TRBV27 and TRBJ2-7; 7 bases line up with TRBD2. The CDR3 is 15 residues long. V gave up 3 bases and J gave up 3 bases; unmatched junction bases: 8. Germline CDR1 is MNHEY and CDR2 is SMNVEV (reference sequence). CDR3 nucleotide sequence: TGTGCCAGCAGTTTCAATGGCGGGAGCGGCTACGAGCAGTACTTC. Protein: CASSFNGGSGYEQYF.

The rearrangement uses TRBV7-2 and TRBJ2-7; D ambiguous. The V gene's germline CDR1 is SGHTA and CDR2 FQGNSA. The CDR3 consists of 11 residues. Deletions cut 4 bases from V and 9 bases from J, with 10 bases between. CDR3 DNA: TGTGCCAGCAGCTCCCTGAGAGGGCAGTACTTC. This encodes CASSSLRGQYF. Full variable domain (rest looked up from reference TRBV7-2 and TRBJ2-7): GAGVSQSPSNKVTEKGKDVELRCDPISGHTALYWYRQSLGQGLEFLIYFQGNSAPDKSGLPSDRFSAERTGGSVSTLTIQRTQQEDSAVYLCASSSLRGQYFGPGTRLTVT.

The chain links TRBV7-2 to TRBJ2-7; 7 bases are a match to TRBD1. The CDR3 is 15 residues long. Losses at the gene ends were 1 base for V and 0 bases for J; bases not matched to a gene: 3. Looked up from germline, CDR1 is SGHTA and CDR2 is FQGNSA. In nucleotides, the CDR3 is TGTGCCAGCAGCTTAGTGGGGGACAGCTCCTACGAGCAGTACTTC. It specifies CASSLVGDSSYEQYF.